Below, 32 T cell receptor beta chains from the same sample are listed, as sequenced in a study of blood T cell repertoires in COVID-19. Using immunoSEQ multiplex PCR, the repertoire was profiled, and TCRdb retains in-frame clones only, with some absent. Here the sample spans fewer than 350,000 clones, around 90% being singletons. The sequenced sample was PBMCs or T cells enriched from blood (not recorded which). The origin of the receptors is a woman between 18 and 29 years old with acute COVID-19.

This chain joins TRBV27 and TRBJ2-1; D is possibly TRBD2 (6 bases). V gave up 5 bases and J gave up 7 bases, with 12 bases separating them. Germline lookup yields CDR1 MNHEY and CDR2 SMNVEV (reference sequence). The CDR3 is made up of 13 amino acids. The CDR3 region is CASSIGTPNEQFF. The CDR3 DNA reads as TGTGCCAGCAGTATCGGGACTCCGAATGAGCAGTTCTTC.

The chain is built from TRBV5-1 and TRBJ2-3; 10 positions match TRBD2. CDR3 length: 20 amino acids. From germline, CDR1 is SGHRS and CDR2 YFSETQ. V shed 1 base, J shed 0 bases, and the junction held 14 bases outside the gene matches. The chain's CDR3 is CASSLIPGLAQAASTDTQYF. The CDR3 DNA follows: TGCGCCAGCAGCTTGATCCCGGGACTAGCGCAAGCGGCTAGCACAGATACGCAGTATTTT. Supplemented by reference TRBV5-1 and TRBJ2-3, the full variable domain reads KAGVTQTPRYLIKTRGQQVTLSCSPISGHRSVSWYQQTPGQGLQFLFEYFSETQRNKGNFPGRFSGRQFSNSRSEMNVSTLELGDSALYLCASSLIPGLAQAASTDTQYFGPGTRLTVL.

The CDR3 loop reads CASSLGPTYEQYF. The CDR3, as DNA: TGCGCCAGCAGCCTGGGCCCTACCTACGAGCAGTACTTC. V and J are TRBV5-1 and TRBJ2-7; D gene ambiguous. Germline V gene sequence: CDR1 SGHRS, CDR2 YFSETQ. The germline V and J ends were trimmed by 4 bases and 2 bases, with 10 bases remaining between them. The length of the CDR3 is 13 residues. Looking up the rest from reference TRBV5-1 and TRBJ2-7 gives the full variable domain: KAGVTQTPRYLIKTRGQQVTLSCSPISGHRSVSWYQQTPGQGLQFLFEYFSETQRNKGNFPGRFSGRQFSNSRSEMNVSTLELGDSALYLCASSLGPTYEQYFGPGTRLTVT.

CDR3 DNA sequence: TGTGCCAGCTCTCAACCAGGGGGGAATGAAAAACTGTTTTTT. The encoded protein is CASSQPGGNEKLFF. The chain couples TRBV18 to TRBJ1-4, with 7 bases lining up with TRBD1. Per the germline V gene, CDR1 is KGHSH and CDR2 is LQKENI. The junction had 6 bases not matched to a gene; V was cut back by 6 bases and J by 5 bases. The CDR3 runs 14 residues. The full variable domain, in which reference TRBV18 and TRBJ1-4 provide the parts outside the CDR3, is NAGVMQNPRHLVRRRGQEARLRCSPMKGHSHVYWYRQLPEEGLKFMVYLQKENIIDESGMPKERFSAEFPKEGPSILRIQQVVRGDSAAYFCASSQPGGNEKLFFGSGTQLSVL.

The chain combines TRBV29-1 with TRBJ2-5, with a weak D call TRBD1 (5 bases). The CDR3 totals 13 residues. The germline gives CDR1 SQVTM, CDR2 ANQGSEA. Trimming cost V 5 bases and J 4 bases, with 14 bases left between them. CDR3 loop: CSVTDRLGETQYF. The CDR3 region has the DNA TGCAGCGTTACAGACAGATTGGGAGAGACCCAGTACTTC.

The rearrangement links TRBV24-1 to TRBJ2-2; 9 bases match TRBD1. With 4 bases clipped from V and 4 bases from J, the junction kept 12 bases outside the gene matches. CDR3 length: 18 amino acids. CDR1 and CDR2 (germline): KGHDR, SFDVKD. In DNA form, the CDR3 reads TGTGCCACCAGTGACGGGACAGGGAGGGCCGAAGGCACCGGGGAGCTGTTTTTT. This translates into CATSDGTGRAEGTGELFF.

The chain recombines TRBV9 with TRBJ2-5, with D tentatively TRBD2 (6 bases). V lost 4 bases and J 2 bases, leaving 33 bases between the germline ends. Looked up from germline, CDR1 is SGDLS and CDR2 is YYNGEE. This CDR3 comprises 21 residues. The CDR3 loop reads CASSLSDGGLARRGGQETQYF. As DNA, the CDR3 is TGTGCCAGCAGCTTAAGCGATGGGGGTCTAGCGCGCCGAGGAGGGCAAGAGACCCAGTACTTC.

The V and J genes are TRBV7-9 and TRBJ2-1, with TRBD2 identical over 9 bases. The CDR3 spans 13 residues. Germline V lookup: CDR1 SEHNR, CDR2 FQNEAQ (reference sequence). V gave up 4 bases and J gave up 8 bases; unmatched junction bases: 3. CDR3 DNA: TGTGCCAGCAGCTCTAGCGGGACGGATGAGCAGTTCTTC. This encodes CASSSSGTDEQFF.

The chain recombines TRBV28 with TRBJ1-6, with 8 bases identical to TRBD1. J lost 9 bases, V lost 5 bases, and 18 bases had no gene match. Germline CDR1 MDHEN, CDR2 SYDVKM. The CDR3 has 18 amino acids. The DNA of the CDR3 is TGTGCCAGCAGTCCTACATCCGGGACAGGTGGTGTTCGTTCACCCCTCCACTTT. It translates to CASSPTSGTGGVRSPLHF.

This chain links TRBV7-2 with TRBJ2-2, with 8 bases lining up with TRBD1. Germline V lookup: CDR1 SGHTA, CDR2 FQGNSA. Trimming at V came to 3 bases and at J to 7 bases, leaving 13 bases not matched to a gene. The CDR3 has 17 residues. CDR3 in amino acids: CASSFPAGTGGSGELFF. In DNA, the CDR3 is TGTGCCAGCAGCTTCCCAGCCGGGACAGGAGGGAGCGGGGAGCTGTTTTTT.

This sequence joins TRBV5-1 and TRBJ2-3; 7 positions match TRBD2. The CDR3 totals 14 residues. Per germline, CDR1 SGHRS and CDR2 YFSETQ. Trimming took 7 bases from V and 4 from J; bases not matched to a gene: 9. The CDR3 DNA reads as TGCGCCAGCGGGGAGGGCGGGAGTGCAGATACGCAGTATTTT. Translated, it gives CASGEGGSADTQYF.

This sequence joins TRBV5-6 and TRBJ1-4, with no clear D. The V end lost 2 bases, the J end lost 5 bases, and 13 bases lay between the germline ends. CDR1 is SGHDT, CDR2 YYEEEE, per germline. This CDR3 is built from 15 residues. The CDR3 bases are TGTGCCAGCAGCTTCACCCCGACTACGAATGAAAAACTGTTTTTT. This sequence encodes CASSFTPTTNEKLFF.

This clone occurred once. The chain links TRBV5-1 to TRBJ2-7, with no clear D. Germline CDR1 SGHRS, CDR2 YFSETQ. The V and J ends lost 4 bases and 3 bases respectively, with 17 bases between them. The CDR3 has 15 residues. The CDR3 bases are TGCGCCAGCAGCCCACTGCTGGGCAGAAACTACGAGCAGTACTTC. Translating it yields CASSPLLGRNYEQYF. Supplemented by reference TRBV5-1 and TRBJ2-7, the full variable domain reads KAGVTQTPRYLIKTRGQQVTLSCSPISGHRSVSWYQQTPGQGLQFLFEYFSETQRNKGNFPGRFSGRQFSNSRSEMNVSTLELGDSALYLCASSPLLGRNYEQYFGPGTRLTVT.

The chain recombines TRBV6-2 or TRBV6-3 with TRBJ2-7, with D possibly being TRBD1 (5 bases). The ends were cut back, 6 bases at V and 3 bases at J, with 21 bases in the middle. The CDR3 has 16 amino acids. The germline V gene has CDR1 MNHEY and CDR2 SVGEGT. CDR3 in DNA: TGTGCCAGCAGCCTCGCCTGGGGCCAGGCAAACTACGAGCAGTACTTC. This encodes CASSLAWGQANYEQYF.

The chain couples TRBV2 to TRBJ2-1; D is perhaps TRBD1 (6 bases). Trimming took off 7 bases at V and 4 bases at J, with 11 bases between the two ends. This CDR3 is built from 13 residues. Germline V gene sequence: CDR1 SNHLY, CDR2 FYNNEI. CDR3 sequence: CASIAGDYNEQFF. In nucleotides, the CDR3 is TGTGCCAGCATAGCAGGGGATTACAATGAGCAGTTCTTC.

The genes are TRBV9 and TRBJ1-2; D remains unclear. Germline V lookup: CDR1 SGDLS, CDR2 YYNGEE. V shed 3 bases and J shed 9 bases, with 18 bases lying between them. This CDR3 spans 14 amino acids. In nucleotides, the CDR3 is TGTGCCAGCAGCGCGGGAGGGAGGGTGAGCAGCTACACCTTC. Its translation is CASSAGGRVSSYTF.

The rearrangement uses TRBV15 and TRBJ1-1; D is perhaps TRBD1 (5 bases). Germline values: CDR1 LNHNV, CDR2 YYDKDF (reference sequence). This CDR3 has 15 amino acids. Deletions cut 1 base from V and 0 bases from J, with 9 bases between. The CDR3 region has the DNA TGTGCCACCAGCAGAGCCCCGACAGTGAACACTGAAGCTTTCTTT. This encodes CATSRAPTVNTEAFF.

V gene TRBV28 combines with J gene TRBJ2-3, with 9 bases lining up with TRBD1. The trim removed 3 bases at V and 3 bases at J, leaving 10 bases unmatched. The CDR3 covers 17 residues. CDR1 MDHEN and CDR2 SYDVKM come from the germline V gene. The CDR3, as DNA: TGTGCCAGCAGTTTTTTGGGTCGGGACAGGGTAACAGATACGCAGTATTTT. It codes for CASSFLGRDRVTDTQYF.

The gene calls are TRBV2 and TRBJ2-7; TRBD2 agrees at 8 bases. Germline values: CDR1 SNHLY, CDR2 FYNNEI. The CDR3 spans 14 residues. The ends lost 3 bases at V and 4 bases at J; junction bases unmatched: 5. In DNA, the CDR3 is TGTGCCAGCAGTGACGGTAGCGGGATTTACGAGCAGTACTTC. This encodes CASSDGSGIYEQYF. Complete variable domain (other parts from reference TRBV2 and TRBJ2-7): EPEVTQTPSHQVTQMGQEVILRCVPISNHLYFYWYRQILGQKVEFLVSFYNNEISEKSEIFDDQFSVERPDGSNFTLKIRSTKLEDSAMYFCASSDGSGIYEQYFGPGTRLTVT.

The chain's CDR3 is CASSLLNRGGQPQHF. CDR3 bases: TGTGCCAGCAGCTTATTGAACAGGGGTGGTCAGCCCCAGCATTTT. The rearrangement joins TRBV7-8 to TRBJ1-5, with 7 bases aligning to TRBD1. J lost 6 bases, V lost 2 bases, and 7 bases had no gene match. There are 15 residues in the CDR3. From germline, CDR1 is SGHVS and CDR2 FQNEAQ. The complete variable domain, with remaining parts taken from reference TRBV7-8 and TRBJ1-5, reads GAGVSQSPRYKVAKRGQDVALRCDPISGHVSLFWYQQALGQGPEFLTYFQNEAQLDKSGLPSDRFFAERPEGSVSTLKIQRTQQEDSAVYLCASSLLNRGGQPQHFGDGTRLSIL.

The V call is TRBV7-8, the J call TRBJ2-1, with TRBD2 matching over 10 bases. V lost 5 bases to trimming and J lost 4 bases; unmatched junction nucleotides: 11. CDR3 length: 17 amino acids. Germline assignment: CDR1 SGHVS and CDR2 FQNEAQ. CDR3 in amino acids: CASSPGGSGRLYNEQFF. The CDR3 DNA reads TGTGCCAGCAGCCCAGGTGGTAGCGGGAGGTTGTACAATGAGCAGTTCTTC.

The chain is built from TRBV2 and TRBJ2-6; 10 positions match TRBD1. CDR1 SNHLY and CDR2 FYNNEI come from the germline V gene. J gave up 0 bases and V 8 bases, and 13 bases lay outside the gene matches. The CDR3 totals 19 residues. The CDR3 DNA is TGTGCCAGCTTAAAGAGGGGGACAGGGGATTCCTCTGGGGCCAACGTCCTGACTTTC. Translating gives CASLKRGTGDSSGANVLTF.

With regard to this clone: The same CDR3 is also encoded by other DNA sequences in this sample. The chain couples TRBV28 to TRBJ2-1; 8 bases are a match to TRBD2. V shed 3 bases, J shed 7 bases, and the junction held 5 bases outside the gene matches. The CDR3 spans 14 residues. Germline V gene data show CDR1 as MDHEN and CDR2 as SYDVKM. CDR3 nucleotides: TGTGCCAGCAGTTTGTCGGGAGGGGATAATGAGCAGTTCTTC. This sequence encodes CASSLSGGDNEQFF.

This clone was seen more than once but under ten times. The genes are TRBV12-3 or TRBV12-4 and TRBJ2-7, with 10 bases fitting TRBD2. The V and J ends lost 6 bases and 3 bases, in that order; junction bases with no gene match: 2. The CDR3 runs 13 residues. CDR3: CASRVAGGYEQYF. The DNA for the CDR3 is TGTGCCAGCAGGGTAGCGGGGGGCTACGAGCAGTACTTC.

V is TRBV7-8 and J is TRBJ2-3, with 7 bases matching TRBD2. CDR3 length: 15 amino acids. Trimming at V came to 5 bases and at J to 2 bases, leaving 7 bases not matched to a gene. Germline V lookup: CDR1 SGHVS, CDR2 FQNEAQ. CDR3 in amino acids: CASSKGGFTTDTQYF. The CDR3 region has the DNA TGTGCCAGCAGCAAGGGAGGGTTCACCACAGATACGCAGTATTTT. The full variable domain, its missing parts supplied by reference TRBV7-8 and TRBJ2-3, is GAGVSQSPRYKVAKRGQDVALRCDPISGHVSLFWYQQALGQGPEFLTYFQNEAQLDKSGLPSDRFFAERPEGSVSTLKIQRTQQEDSAVYLCASSKGGFTTDTQYFGPGTRLTVL.

The chain combines TRBV9 with TRBJ2-1; 13 bases align to TRBD2. From germline, CDR1 is SGDLS and CDR2 YYNGEE. The junction had 8 bases not matched to a gene; V was cut back by 4 bases and J by 10 bases. The CDR3 loop spans 15 amino acids. CDR3 DNA: TGTGCCAGCAGCCAAGACGGGACTAGCGGGAAGGAGCAGTTCTTC. Protein: CASSQDGTSGKEQFF.

The chain joins TRBV30 to TRBJ1-5; 10 bases are a match to TRBD1. This CDR3 spans 15 amino acids. The V gene's germline CDR1 is GTSNPN and CDR2 SVGIG (reference sequence). The ends lost 3 bases at V and 4 bases at J; junction bases unmatched: 6. DNA for the CDR3: TGTGCCTGGAGCCGACAGGGGGCAGGGAATCAGCCCCAGCATTTT. Translation gives CAWSRQGAGNQPQHF.

The chain links TRBV11-1 to TRBJ1-1, with unresolved D. The CDR3 length is 16 residues. In germline, CDR1 is SGHAT, CDR2 FQDESV (reference sequence). The V end was cut by 5 bases, the J end by 4 bases, with 20 bases between. The CDR3 bases are TGTGCCAGCAGCCAGAGTGCCGAGGGAGGGCGCACTGAAGCTTTCTTT. Protein product: CASSQSAEGGRTEAFF.

This chain links TRBV29-1 with TRBJ1-2, with a weak D call TRBD1 (5 bases). Trimming pared 3 bases from V and 4 bases from J, leaving 18 bases between. The germline V gene encodes CDR1 SQVTM and CDR2 ANQGSEA. The CDR3 contains 15 residues. CDR3 sequence: CSVDRPAGRGYGYTF. The CDR3 nucleotides read TGCAGCGTTGATAGGCCAGCAGGGAGGGGCTATGGCTACACCTTC. Combining the CDR3 with reference TRBV29-1 and TRBJ1-2 gives the whole variable domain SAVISQKPSRDICQRGTSLTIQCQVDSQVTMMFWYRQQPGQSLTLIATANQGSEATYESGFVIDKFPISRPNLTFSTLTVSNMSPEDSSIYLCSVDRPAGRGYGYTFGSGTRLTVV.

This clone was seen once. This chain links TRBV9 with TRBJ2-5, with unresolved D. V lost 3 bases to trimming and J lost 5 bases, with 11 bases between them. The germline V gene encodes CDR1 SGDLS and CDR2 YYNGEE. CDR3 length: 13 residues. The CDR3 reads CASSATTWETQYF. For the CDR3, the DNA is TGTGCCAGCAGCGCCACGACTTGGGAGACCCAGTACTTC.

This sequence joins TRBV27 and TRBJ2-1; 10 nucleotides line up with TRBD2. This CDR3 region has 19 residues. The germline CDR1 and CDR2 sequences are MNHEY and SMNVEV (reference sequence). J lost 5 bases, V lost 2 bases, and 15 bases had no gene match. The CDR3: CASSLTGGNSGRIDNEQFF. In nucleotides, the CDR3 is TGTGCCAGCAGTTTAACCGGAGGGAATAGCGGGAGGATTGACAATGAGCAGTTCTTC.

The chain uses TRBV5-6 and TRBJ1-2; no clear D. The CDR3 length is 15 residues. Trimming removed 4 bases from V and 4 bases from J, with 17 bases in between. CDR1 and CDR2 (germline): SGHDT, YYEEEE. CDR3 nucleotide sequence: TGTGCCAGCAGCCCACTGGGCATCGAGACCTATGGCTACACCTTC. It is translated as CASSPLGIETYGYTF. Full variable domain (rest looked up from reference TRBV5-6 and TRBJ1-2): DAGVTQSPTHLIKTRGQQVTLRCSPKSGHDTVSWYQQALGQGPQFIFQYYEEEERQRGNFPDRFSGHQFPNYSSELNVNALLLGDSALYLCASSPLGIETYGYTFGSGTRLTVV.